This TCR beta chain was obtained from a study of blood T cell repertoires in COVID-19. Study summary: Sources were T cells, B-cell-depleted T cells, or PBMCs; the material itself was cDNA or gDNA.

TCRdb's copy holds only in-frame clones and misses some; the assay was immunoSEQ multiplex PCR. The table shows 150,000 to 200,000 clones, with about 81% occurring only once. This CDR3 region has 15 residues. CDR1 is MNHEY and CDR2 is SVGEGT in the germline V gene. The V segment lost 3 bases and the J segment 4 bases; nucleotides outside the gene matches: 4. This clonotype was sampled from a human donor in a cohort sampled during active COVID-19. The sample taken for sequencing was peripheral blood. V and J are TRBV6-2 or TRBV6-3 and TRBJ2-1; 9 bases line up with TRBD2. The CDR3 loop reads CASSYLSGRYNEQFF. The CDR3 region has the DNA TGTGCCAGCAGTTATCTGAGCGGGAGGTACAATGAGCAGTTCTTC.